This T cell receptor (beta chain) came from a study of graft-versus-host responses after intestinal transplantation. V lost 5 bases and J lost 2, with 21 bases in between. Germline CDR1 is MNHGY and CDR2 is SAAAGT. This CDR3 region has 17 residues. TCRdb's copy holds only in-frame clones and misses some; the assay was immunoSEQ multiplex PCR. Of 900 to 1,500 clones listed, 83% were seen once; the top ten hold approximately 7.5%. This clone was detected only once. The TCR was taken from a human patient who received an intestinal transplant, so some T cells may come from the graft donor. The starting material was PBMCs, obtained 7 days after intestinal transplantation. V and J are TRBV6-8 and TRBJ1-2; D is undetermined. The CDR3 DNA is TGTGCCAGCAGTGTTCGCCAACGCTCTAGAAAGAACTATGGCTACACCTTC. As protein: CASSVRQRSRKNYGYTF.